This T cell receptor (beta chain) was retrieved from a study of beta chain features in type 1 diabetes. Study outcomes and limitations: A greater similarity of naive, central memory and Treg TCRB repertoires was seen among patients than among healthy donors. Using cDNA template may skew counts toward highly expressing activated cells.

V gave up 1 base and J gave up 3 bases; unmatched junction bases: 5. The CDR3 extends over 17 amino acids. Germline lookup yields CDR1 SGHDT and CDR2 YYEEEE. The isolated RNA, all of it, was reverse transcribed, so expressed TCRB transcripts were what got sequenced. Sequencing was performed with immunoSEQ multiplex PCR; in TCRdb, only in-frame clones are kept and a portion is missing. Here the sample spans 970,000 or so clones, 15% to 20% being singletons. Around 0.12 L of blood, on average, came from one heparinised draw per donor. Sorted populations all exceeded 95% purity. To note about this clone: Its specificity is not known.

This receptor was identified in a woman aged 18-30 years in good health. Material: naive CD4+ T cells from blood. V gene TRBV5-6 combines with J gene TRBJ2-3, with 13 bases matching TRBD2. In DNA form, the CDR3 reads TGTGCCAGCAGCTTGACTAGCGGGAGGGCGTGGACAGATACGCAGTATTTT. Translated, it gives CASSLTSGRAWTDTQYF.